This entry features one T cell receptor beta chain sequence. The antigen it binds to is not known. Base qualities are not provided; no much larger clone lies one nucleotide away. The cohort comprised hundreds of healthy bone marrow donors. At the time of sampling, all cohort members were nominally healthy, though unrecorded immune exposures were likely present. The donor tested CMV seropositive, placing the donor among the 290 or so seropositive members of the cohort. A peripheral blood sample was provided by each donor, and peripheral blood mononuclear cells were used for TCR beta sequencing. Genomic DNA extraction from the blood cell samples was performed with the Qiagen DNeasy Blood Extraction Kit. The data originate from a study of cytomegalovirus exposure and HLA in healthy donors listed by TCRdb under 2017. For context, the study as a whole: In an earlier analysis of 587 of the donors, less than 350 Gb of sequence data and 90 million to 120 million unique TCR beta sequences from about 179 million T cells were reported. An early release covering 550 to 650 HLA-typed donors comprised approximately 290 gigabases of sequencing data and around 85 million unique TCR sequences. Of the roughly 400 genotyped donors, about 80% fell in the genetic ancestry cluster associated with self-reported Caucasian donors. The study aimed to test whether cataloging public T cell receptors could reveal signatures of past pathogen exposure. The T cell repertoires of some 700 subjects were profiled by immunosequencing and related to cytomegalovirus serostatus. In addition to the first cohort of about 650 subjects, a separate validation cohort of about 120 different subjects was used. To predict cytomegalovirus infection status, the study brought together high-throughput TCR immunosequencing, statistical association of individual TCRs with disease status, and machine learning. A later analysis re-analyzed previously published TCR beta repertoires from 550 to 700 donors and added high-resolution HLA genotyping to study TCR occurrence patterns. The later analysis used no new phenotypic data to find candidate immune exposures, relying instead on TCR beta sequences and their occurrence across donors. To decide whether each TCR beta V gene segment behaved as functional or pseudogenic, an earlier analysis of approximately 620 of the donors relied on high-throughput TCR beta sequencing. Donor age, sex, ethnicity and CMV serostatus were compiled together with the repertoire data. A later genetic analysis used genome-wide SNP genotypes for about 65% of the roughly 700 donors, treating that subset as a discovery cohort. Every discovery cohort repertoire had been produced on one sequencing platform. Both class I and class II loci were covered by HLA typing, at four-digit resolution. The number of donors typed differed by locus, with roughly 629-640 for A, B, C, DRB1 and DQB1, 522 for DQA1, some 570 for DPA1, and 400 to 490 for DPB1. Several DR-DQ haplotypes were handled as single units for association and clustering, since linkage in the cohort was strong. Across about 370 genotyped donors of the cohort, an average of approximately 240,000 unique TCR beta nucleotide sequences per donor were sequenced, and 15% to 20% of those sequences were non-productive. Results and caveats for the whole study, not just this receptor: According to a later analysis, TCR association rates differed among HLA loci, with DRB1 alleles showing the most associated TCRs and HLA-C alleles showing the fewest. The study listed 164 TCR beta chains as associated with cytomegalovirus. Cytomegalovirus status was reported to be diagnosed by the classifier with high specificity and sensitivity in both the original and validation cohorts. Compared with equally common non-associated chains, HLA-associated TCR beta chains in a later analysis were more clonally expanded and had lower generation probabilities. For the cohort, immune exposure information was limited to CMV serostatus. According to a later genetic analysis, donors in an Asian-associated ancestry cluster had fewer N-insertions in productive TCRs than the approximately 670-donor mean. In this cohort, only TCR beta chains were sequenced, and detectable features were limited by the absence of alpha or paired-chain data. Broadly in line with IMGT annotations, most TCR beta V segments showed up in productive rearrangements about 87% or about 30% of the time in an earlier analysis of around 550 of the donors. Because the 87-base-pair reads could not distinguish some IMGT-functional V segments, including TRBV6-2 and TRBV6-3, those segments were excluded. Because counts were too low, around 17 rarely observed V segments, including chromosome 9 orphons, were left out of the earlier analysis of 587 of the donors. Several of the top co-occurrence clusters appeared to be linked to parvovirus B19, influenza, CMV and Epstein-Barr virus, according to a later analysis. In vitro tests confirmed that a few of the cytomegalovirus-associated TCR beta chains recognize cytomegalovirus antigens. A group of highly shared sequence variants was considered likely to be a technical artifact of the sequencing pipeline. The presence/absence analyses assumed that sequencing depth was roughly uniform across donors, and that assumption may not be true. In a later analysis, some 18,000 TCR beta sequences were associated with specific HLA alleles at a false discovery rate of 0.05. When HLA alleles, especially DR and DQ, strongly co-occurred, attributing TCR associations to individual alleles was difficult. Correlated functional status among segregating V segments might be attributable to linkage disequilibrium, but an unknown experimental factor could not be ruled out. HLA typing was unavailable for some donors at each locus, so association tests used only the typed subset. In a later analysis, most CMV-associated TCR beta chains were found to appear HLA-restricted, with HLA associations seemingly driven largely by CMV exposure. While some public TCRs were present in many individuals, most TCR sequences turned up only very rarely across donors. A further reported finding was that TCR beta sequences accurately predicted the HLA-A and HLA-B alleles for most subjects in the first cohort. The authors suggested that the approach could potentially be extended to other disease states and immunological phenotypes. An association between a missense DCLRE1C variant and V-gene and J-gene trimming of TCR beta chains was found in a later genetic analysis and replicated in an independent cohort.

V is cut back by 3 bases and J by 3 bases, with 5 bases in the junction unmatched. The germline V gene provides CDR1 SGHAT and CDR2 FQNNGV. The CDR3 measures 15 amino acids from cysteine to phenylalanine. Left in the record is the CDR3 DNA by itself, 45 bases read in frame from the first base. Receptor libraries were prepared by the immunoSEQ multiplex PCR assay. For the multiplex PCR, a mixture combining 60 forward primers for TCR Vbeta segments and 13 reverse primers for TCR Jbeta segments was used. The CDR3 region of rearranged TCR beta genes was amplified from genomic DNA with a multiplex PCR assay. Amplified TCR beta libraries were sequenced as 87-base-pair reads on the Illumina HiSeq System. The study's own analysis went as follows. A later analysis tallied roughly 80 million unique TCR beta chains across the 660 or so repertoires, and roughly 11 million of those chains were shared by two or more donors. Raw reads were error-corrected and collapsed into unique sequences with a nearest-neighbor algorithm that merged closely related sequences to remove PCR and sequencing errors. To assign V, D and J gene segments, CDR3 sequences were aligned to IMGT reference sequences. For a sequence to be retained, a match of at least six nucleotides was required to both a V gene segment and a J gene segment. Rearrangements were called productive when the CDR3 lacked stop codons and stayed in frame with V and J; all others were non-productive. CDR3 was defined by IMGT convention, running from the second conserved V-encoded cysteine to the conserved J-encoded phenylalanine. The earlier analysis of 587 of the donors excluded sequences that lacked an unambiguous match to a single V gene segment. An earlier analysis of approximately 590 of the donors called V segments functional above 56.7% productive rearrangements and segregating when the between-donor standard deviation exceeded 5%. To diagnose cytomegalovirus status from the catalog of TCR beta chain sequences, a statistical classification framework was built. In a later analysis, TCR nucleotide sequences were compared against IMGT/GENE-DB human TR gene sequences so that V and J genes could be assigned. A later analysis assigned CDR3 sequences and most-parsimonious VDJ recombination scenarios with the TCRdist pipeline. In a later analysis, each TCR beta chain was defined by its CDR3 amino acid sequence together with its V-gene family, and reads without a unique V-gene family were excluded. In a later analysis, several hundred highly shared, low-generation-probability nucleotide sequences were removed to address suspected cross-contamination and a sequencing artifact. A later analysis calculated a clonal expansion index for each public chain from normalized within-repertoire ranks of inferred template counts. In a later analysis, generation probabilities were computed with a VDJ recombination model fitted to out-of-frame rearrangements, and the resulting probabilities were checked against IGoR. In a later analysis, TCR-TCR, TCR-HLA and TCR-CMV co-occurrence was scored with hypergeometric tests, and a repertoire-size bias correction was applied to TCR pairs. A later analysis estimated false discovery rates by permuting HLA or CMV assignments 20 times. A later analysis grouped co-occurring TCRs with DBSCAN, adding TCRdist sequence similarity when clustering within HLA-allele-positive subsets. Repertoires with fewer than 30,000 or more than 120,000 public chains were left out of co-occurrence clustering, as were about five repertoires with anomalous nucleotide sharing. TCRdb's version of the immuneACCESS table is confined to in-frame rearrangements and falls short of the full clone set. An unresolved V gene accounts for under half of the shortfall where checked; the remainder is of unknown origin. The V and J calls and clone size are taken from that table; D and trimming were inferred from the DNA. The sample table lists 200,000 to 250,000 clones, around 81% of them with a count of one. Of the sample, roughly 7.4% falls within the top ten clones.

The receptor comes from an older woman in good health and CMV-seropositive. The sequenced material came from PBMCs. This receptor chain uses TRBV11-2 and TRBJ2-1, and 7 bases in between align with TRBD2. For the CDR3, the sequence is CASSFSGGIYNEQFF. Here is the DNA: TGTGCCAGCAGCTTTTCGGGAGGTATCTACAATGAGCAGTTCTTC.